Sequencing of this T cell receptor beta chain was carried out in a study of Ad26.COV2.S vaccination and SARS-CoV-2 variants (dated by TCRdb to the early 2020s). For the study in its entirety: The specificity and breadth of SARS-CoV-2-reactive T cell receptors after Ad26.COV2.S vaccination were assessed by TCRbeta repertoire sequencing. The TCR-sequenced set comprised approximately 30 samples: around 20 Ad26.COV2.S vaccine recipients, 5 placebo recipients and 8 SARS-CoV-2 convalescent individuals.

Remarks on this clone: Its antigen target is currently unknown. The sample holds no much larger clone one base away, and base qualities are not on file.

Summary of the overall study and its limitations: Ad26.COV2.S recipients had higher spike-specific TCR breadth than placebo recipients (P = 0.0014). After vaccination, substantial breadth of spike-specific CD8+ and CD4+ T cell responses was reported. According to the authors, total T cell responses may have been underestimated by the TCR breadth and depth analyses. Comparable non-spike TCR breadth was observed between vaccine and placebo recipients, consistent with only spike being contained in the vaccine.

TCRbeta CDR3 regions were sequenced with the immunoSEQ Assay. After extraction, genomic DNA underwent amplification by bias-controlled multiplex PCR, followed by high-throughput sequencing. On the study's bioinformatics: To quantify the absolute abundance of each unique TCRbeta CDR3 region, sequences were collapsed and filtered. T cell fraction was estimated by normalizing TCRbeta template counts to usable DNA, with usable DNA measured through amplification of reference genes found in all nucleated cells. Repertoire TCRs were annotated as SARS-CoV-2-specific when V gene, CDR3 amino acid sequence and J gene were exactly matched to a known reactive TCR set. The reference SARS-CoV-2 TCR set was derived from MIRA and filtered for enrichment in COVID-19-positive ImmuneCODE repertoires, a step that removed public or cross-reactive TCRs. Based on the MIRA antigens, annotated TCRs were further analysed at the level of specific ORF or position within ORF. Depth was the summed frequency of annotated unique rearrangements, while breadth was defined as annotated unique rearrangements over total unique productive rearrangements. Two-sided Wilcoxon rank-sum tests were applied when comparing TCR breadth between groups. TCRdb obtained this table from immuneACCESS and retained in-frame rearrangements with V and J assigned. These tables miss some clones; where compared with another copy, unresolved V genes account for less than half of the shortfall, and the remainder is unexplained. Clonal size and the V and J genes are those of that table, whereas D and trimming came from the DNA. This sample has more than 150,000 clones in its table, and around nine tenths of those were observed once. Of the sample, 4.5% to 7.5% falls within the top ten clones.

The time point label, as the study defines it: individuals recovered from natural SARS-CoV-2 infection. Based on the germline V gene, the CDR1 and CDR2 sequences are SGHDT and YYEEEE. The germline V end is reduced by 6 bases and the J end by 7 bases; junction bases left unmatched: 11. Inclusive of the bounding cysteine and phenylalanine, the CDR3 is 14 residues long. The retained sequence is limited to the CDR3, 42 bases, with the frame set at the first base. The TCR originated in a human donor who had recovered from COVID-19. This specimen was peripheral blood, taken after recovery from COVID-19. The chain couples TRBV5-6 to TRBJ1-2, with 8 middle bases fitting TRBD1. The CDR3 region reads CASTRGQAGGGYTF. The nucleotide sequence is TGTGCCAGCACCAGGGGACAGGCGGGAGGTGGCTACACCTTC.